This passage covers 14 T cell receptor beta chains from one sample sequenced in a study of shared clonotypes between healthy human individuals. Only CD45RO-negative cells positively selected for CCR7 counted as naive CD8 cells, so terminally differentiated effector memory CD45RA+ cells were excluded. Clones were sequenced by immunoSEQ multiplex PCR, and TCRdb holds only the in-frame ones, with some missing. The sample yields about 820,000 clones, nearly 95% seen once. Sequencing was done on a sample of naive CD8+ T cells sorted from blood. These TCRs come from a man between 25 and 39 years old in good health.

This chain links TRBV4-1 with TRBJ2-1, with 9 bases lining up with TRBD2. Per the germline V gene, CDR1 is MGHRA and CDR2 is YSYEKL. The CDR3 loop spans 15 amino acids. Trimming cost V 2 bases and J 3 bases; bases outside gene matches: 2. CDR3 sequence reads: CASSQPSGNYNEQFF. CDR3 nucleotide sequence: TGCGCCAGCAGCCAACCTAGCGGGAACTACAATGAGCAGTTCTTC.

In the case of this clone: A read error is likely here: a far larger clone is one base away. Here the CDR3 DNA reads TGTGCCGGCAGTACCGGGACAGGGGGCTACGAGCAGTACTTC. This gives the protein CAGSTGTGGYEQYF. The chain couples TRBV6-9 to TRBJ2-7; 11 positions match TRBD1. The CDR3 covers 14 residues. Germline loops: CDR1 MNHGY, CDR2 SVAAGI.

CDR3 sequence reads: CASRRPGQRNAFF. DNA of the CDR3: TGTGCCAGCAGGCGACCGGGACAGAGAAACGCTTTCTTT. This rearrangement joins TRBV27 to TRBJ1-1, with 7 nucleotides matching TRBD1. This CDR3 spans 13 amino acids. J gave up 11 bases and V 6 bases, and 12 bases lay outside the gene matches. In germline, CDR1 is MNHEY, CDR2 SMNVEV (reference sequence).

This rearrangement joins TRBV7-9 to TRBJ2-1; TRBD2 might be the D (5 bases). V was shortened by 5 bases and J by 2 bases, with 13 bases between the two germline ends. Germline CDR1 is SEHNR and CDR2 is FQNEAQ (reference sequence). The CDR3 runs to 15 residues. The CDR3 DNA reads as TGTGCCAGCAGCCCTAGGGAGTTTCCCTACAATGAGCAGTTCTTC. Translation gives CASSPREFPYNEQFF.

A remark on this clone: The same CDR3 also results from other DNA sequences found in this sample. The chain has TRBV29-1 and TRBJ2-7; D gene unclear. This CDR3 has 14 residues. V lost 1 base and J lost 0, with 10 bases in between. Germline V lookup: CDR1 SQVTM, CDR2 ANQGSEA. CDR3 sequence (DNA): TGCAGCGTTGAAGTTCGAGATAGCTCCTACGAGCAGTACTTC. Protein: CSVEVRDSSYEQYF.

This chain links TRBV27 with TRBJ2-1; 8 nucleotides agree with TRBD2. J gave up 7 bases and V 0 bases, and 8 bases lay outside the gene matches. CDR1 MNHEY and CDR2 SMNVEV come from the germline V gene (reference sequence). This CDR3 has 16 residues. CDR3 coding DNA: TGTGCCAGCAGTTTATCCACCTCCGGGACTAGGAATGAGCAGTTCTTC. Protein sequence: CASSLSTSGTRNEQFF.

The chain combines TRBV11-3 with TRBJ2-1; TRBD1 aligns across 7 bases. The CDR3 runs 16 residues. CDR1 SGHNT and CDR2 YENEEA come from the germline V gene. J was trimmed by 3 bases and V by 1 base; bases with no gene match: 6. The CDR3 loop is CASSLGQGGLYNEQFF. The CDR3 DNA is TGTGCCAGCAGCTTAGGACAGGGCGGCCTCTACAATGAGCAGTTCTTC.

The chain has TRBV29-1 and TRBJ2-6, with D unresolved. V was shortened by 7 bases and J by 4 bases, with 11 bases between the two germline ends. The germline V gene encodes CDR1 SQVTM and CDR2 ANQGSEA. This CDR3 contains 13 residues. CDR3 loop: CSGLFRGANVLTF. The CDR3 DNA is TGCAGCGGACTTTTTCGGGGGGCCAACGTCCTGACTTTC.

This clone showed up just a few times. The rearrangement links TRBV27 to TRBJ2-1; tentative D call: TRBD2 (5 bases). CDR1 and CDR2 from the germline V gene are MNHEY and SMNVEV (reference sequence). The CDR3 is 14 residues long. V was cut by 8 bases and J by 7 bases, with 18 bases left in between. As DNA, the CDR3 is TGTGCCAGCTCCAAAGCTGCGCGGACTAATGAGCAGTTCTTC. Translating gives CASSKAARTNEQFF.

This chain joins TRBV6-1 and TRBJ2-1; D is unclear. V shed 4 bases and J shed 10 bases, with 11 bases lying between them. Germline V gene sequence: CDR1 MNHNS, CDR2 SASEGT. This CDR3 is built from 12 residues. The CDR3 sequence: CASSGSPEEQFF. The CDR3 bases are TGTGCCAGCAGTGGCTCCCCGGAGGAGCAGTTCTTC.

The DNA for the CDR3 is TGCGCCAGCAGCCCGGGACTAGGGAACACCGGGGAGCTGTTTTTT. It codes for CASSPGLGNTGELFF. This chain joins TRBV5-1 and TRBJ2-2, with 8 nucleotides matching TRBD2. The germline V gene has CDR1 SGHRS and CDR2 YFSETQ. CDR3 length: 15 residues. V lost 4 bases to trimming and J lost 1 base; unmatched junction nucleotides: 3.

This clone was recorded many times. This rearrangement joins TRBV2 to TRBJ2-5, with D perhaps being TRBD1 or TRBD2 (6 bases each). Germline values: CDR1 SNHLY, CDR2 FYNNEI. V was shortened by 4 bases and J by 6 bases, with 12 bases between the two germline ends. This CDR3 is 13 amino acids long. In DNA form, the CDR3 reads TGTGCCAGCAGTGGCGGGACAACTCAGACCCAGTACTTC. Protein: CASSGGTTQTQYF.

The chain joins TRBV10-3 to TRBJ2-1, with 9 bases that match TRBD1. Germline V gene sequence: CDR1 ENHRY, CDR2 SYGVKD. The CDR3 spans 16 residues. V shed 8 bases and J 8 bases; nucleotides not matched to a gene: 16. CDR3 nucleotide sequence: TGTGCCATCCGTAATAGTGGACAGGGGAACTTAGATGAGCAGTTCTTC. Protein sequence: CAIRNSGQGNLDEQFF.

The chain is built from TRBV27 and TRBJ1-5, with TRBD1 matching 8 bases. The CDR3 is 14 amino acids. CDR1 is MNHEY, CDR2 SMNVEV, per germline (reference sequence). V gave up 6 bases and J gave up 4 bases; unmatched junction bases: 5. DNA of the CDR3: TGTGCCAGCAGCCAACAGGGGGAAAATCAGCCCCAGCATTTT. It yields the protein CASSQQGENQPQHF.